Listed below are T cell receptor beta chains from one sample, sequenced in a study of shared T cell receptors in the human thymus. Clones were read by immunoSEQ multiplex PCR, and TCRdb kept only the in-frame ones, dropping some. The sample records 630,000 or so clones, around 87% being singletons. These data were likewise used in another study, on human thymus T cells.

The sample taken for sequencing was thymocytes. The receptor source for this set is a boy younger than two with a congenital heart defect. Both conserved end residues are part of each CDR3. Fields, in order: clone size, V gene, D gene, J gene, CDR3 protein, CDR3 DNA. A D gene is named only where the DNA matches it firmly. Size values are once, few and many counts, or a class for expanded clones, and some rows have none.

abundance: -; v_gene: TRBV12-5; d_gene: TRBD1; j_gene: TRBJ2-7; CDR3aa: CASGLVLGGEDEQYF; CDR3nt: TGTGCTAGTGGTTTGGTACTAGGGGGCGAAGACGAGCAGTACTTC
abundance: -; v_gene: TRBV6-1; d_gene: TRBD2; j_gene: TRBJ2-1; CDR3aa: CASREGLAGQHPYNEQFF; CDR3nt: TGTGCCAGCAGGGAAGGACTAGCGGGGCAACATCCCTACAATGAGCAGTTCTTC
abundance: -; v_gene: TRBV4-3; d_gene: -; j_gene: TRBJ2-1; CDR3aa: CASSQEVRSSYNEQFF; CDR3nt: TGCGCCAGCAGCCAGGAAGTGCGGAGCTCCTACAATGAGCAGTTCTTC
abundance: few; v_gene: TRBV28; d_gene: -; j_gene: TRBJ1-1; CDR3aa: CASSSYRVNTEAFF; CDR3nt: TGTGCCAGCAGTTCATACAGGGTGAACACTGAAGCTTTCTTT
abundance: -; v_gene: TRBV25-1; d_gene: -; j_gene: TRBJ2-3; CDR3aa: CASSDTGTDTQYF; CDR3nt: TGTGCCAGCAGTGATACAGGGACAGATACGCAGTATTTT
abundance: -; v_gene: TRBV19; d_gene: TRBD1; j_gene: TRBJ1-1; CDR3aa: CATDPGQGVRYTEAFF; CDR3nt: TGTGCAACCGATCCGGGACAGGGTGTAAGATACACTGAAGCTTTCTTT
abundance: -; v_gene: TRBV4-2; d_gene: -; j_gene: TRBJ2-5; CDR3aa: CASSQDPGQETQYF; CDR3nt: TGTGCCAGCAGCCAAGATCCGGGACAAGAGACCCAGTACTTC
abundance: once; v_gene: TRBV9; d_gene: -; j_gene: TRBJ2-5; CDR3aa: CASSRERETQYF; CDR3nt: TGTGCCAGCAGCAGAGAGAGGGAGACCCAGTACTTC
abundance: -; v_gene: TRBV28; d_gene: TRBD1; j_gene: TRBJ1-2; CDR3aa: CASSSTGGGGYGYTF; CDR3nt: TGTGCCAGCAGTTCTACAGGGGGCGGAGGGTATGGCTACACCTTC
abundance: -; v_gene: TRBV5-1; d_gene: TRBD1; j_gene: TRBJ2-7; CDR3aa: CASSPLGADRDREQYF; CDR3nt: TGCGCCAGCAGCCCACTGGGGGCAGACAGGGACAGAGAGCAGTACTTC
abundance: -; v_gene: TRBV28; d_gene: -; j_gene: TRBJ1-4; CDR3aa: CASSSPAEQKLGHRGVNEKLFF; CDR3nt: TGTGCCAGCAGTTCCCCGGCCGAACAGAAACTCGGACATCGAGGAGTGAATGAAAAACTGTTTTTT
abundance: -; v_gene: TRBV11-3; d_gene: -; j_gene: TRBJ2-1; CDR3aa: CASSPPRQAQSSYNEQFF; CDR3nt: TGTGCCAGCAGCCCACCTCGACAGGCCCAGAGCTCCTACAATGAGCAGTTCTTC
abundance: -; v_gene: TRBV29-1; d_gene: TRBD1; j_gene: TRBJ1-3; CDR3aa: CSAIGVGQGSSLSGNTIYF; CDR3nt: TGCAGCGCCATAGGGGTGGGACAGGGCTCCTCTCTCTCTGGAAACACCATATATTTT
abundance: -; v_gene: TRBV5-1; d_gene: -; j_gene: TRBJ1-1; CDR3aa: CASIGEVEAFF; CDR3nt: TGCGCCAGCATCGGGGAGGTGGAAGCTTTCTTT
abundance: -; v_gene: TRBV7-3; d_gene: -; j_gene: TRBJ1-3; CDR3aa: CASSPDSSGNTIYF; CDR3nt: TGTGCCAGCAGCCCCGACAGCTCTGGAAACACCATATATTTT
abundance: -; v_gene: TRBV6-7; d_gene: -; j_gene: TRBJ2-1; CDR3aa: CASSYARSYNEQFF; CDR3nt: TGTGCCAGCAGTTACGCCAGATCCTACAATGAGCAGTTCTTC
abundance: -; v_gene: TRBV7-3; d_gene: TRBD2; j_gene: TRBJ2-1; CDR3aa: CASSSLTSGYSYNEQFF; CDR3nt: TGTGCCAGCAGCTCCCTGACTAGCGGATACTCCTACAATGAGCAGTTCTTC
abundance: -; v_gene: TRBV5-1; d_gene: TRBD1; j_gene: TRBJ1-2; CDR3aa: CASSLEGRQGAFHYGYTF; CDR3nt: TGCGCCAGCAGCTTGGAAGGTCGCCAGGGGGCGTTTCACTATGGCTACACCTTC
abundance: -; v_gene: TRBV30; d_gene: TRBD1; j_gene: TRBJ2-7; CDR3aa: CASQGAGRYEQYF; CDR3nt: TGTGCCTCCCAGGGGGCAGGAAGGTACGAGCAGTACTTC
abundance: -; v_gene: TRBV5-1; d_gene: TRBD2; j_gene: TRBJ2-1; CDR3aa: CASSLVAGGLRDEQFF; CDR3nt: TGCGCCAGCAGCTTGGTTGCGGGAGGCCTCAGGGATGAGCAGTTCTTC
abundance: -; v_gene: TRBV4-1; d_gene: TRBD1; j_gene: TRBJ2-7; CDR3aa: CASSQAPGTGVYEQYF; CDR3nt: TGCGCCAGCAGCCAAGCCCCCGGGACAGGGGTCTACGAGCAGTACTTC
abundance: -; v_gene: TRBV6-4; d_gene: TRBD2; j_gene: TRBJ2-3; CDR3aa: CASSGLAGDTQYF; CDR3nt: TGTGCCAGCTCTGGACTAGCGGGAGATACGCAGTATTTT
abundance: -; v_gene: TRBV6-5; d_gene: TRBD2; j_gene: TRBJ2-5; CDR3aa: CASSGLAQETQYF; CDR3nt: TGTGCCAGCAGTGGACTAGCGCAAGAGACCCAGTACTTC
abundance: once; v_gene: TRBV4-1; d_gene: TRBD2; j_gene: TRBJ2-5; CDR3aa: CASSPTTPSGQETQYF; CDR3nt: TGCGCCAGCAGCCCAACTACTCCTAGCGGCCAAGAGACCCAGTACTTC
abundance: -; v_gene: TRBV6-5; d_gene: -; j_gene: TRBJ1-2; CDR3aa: CASSFTGYGYTF; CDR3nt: TGTGCCAGCAGTTTCACAGGATATGGCTACACCTTC
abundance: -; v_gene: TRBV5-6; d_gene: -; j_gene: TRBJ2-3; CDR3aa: CASSPLGVRSDTQYF; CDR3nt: TGTGCCAGCAGCCCGCTCGGAGTACGCTCAGATACGCAGTATTTT
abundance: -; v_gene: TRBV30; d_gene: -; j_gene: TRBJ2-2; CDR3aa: CAWPNRGTGELFF; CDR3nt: TGTGCCTGGCCTAACAGAGGGACCGGGGAGCTGTTTTTT
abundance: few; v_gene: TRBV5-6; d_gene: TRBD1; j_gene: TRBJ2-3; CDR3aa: CASSLDGDRGTDTQYF; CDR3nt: TGTGCCAGCAGCCTGGACGGGGACAGGGGCACAGATACGCAGTATTTT
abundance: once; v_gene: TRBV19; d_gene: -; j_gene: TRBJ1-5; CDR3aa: CASERTGQLNQPQHF; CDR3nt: TGTGCCAGTGAAAGAACCGGACAGCTAAATCAGCCCCAGCATTTT
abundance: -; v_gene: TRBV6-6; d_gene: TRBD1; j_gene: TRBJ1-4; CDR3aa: CASSPQGLNEKLFF; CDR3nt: TGTGCCAGCAGCCCACAGGGGCTGAATGAAAAACTGTTTTTT
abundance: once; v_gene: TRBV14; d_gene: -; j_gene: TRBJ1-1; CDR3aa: CASSPGGLGSAFF; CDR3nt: TGTGCCAGCAGCCCCGGGGGTTTAGGATCGGCTTTCTTT
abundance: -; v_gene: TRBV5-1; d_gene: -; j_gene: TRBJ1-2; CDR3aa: CASSLAQGGGYGYTF; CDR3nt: TGCGCCAGCAGCTTGGCCCAGGGAGGAGGATATGGCTACACCTTC
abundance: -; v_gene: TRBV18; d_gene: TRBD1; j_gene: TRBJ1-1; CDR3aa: CASSDRDNDTEAFF; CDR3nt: TGTGCCAGCTCAGACAGGGATAATGACACTGAAGCTTTCTTT
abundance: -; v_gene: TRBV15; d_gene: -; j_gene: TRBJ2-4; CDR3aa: CATSRAGSKNIQYF; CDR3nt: TGTGCCACCAGTCGGGCAGGGTCCAAAAACATTCAGTACTTC
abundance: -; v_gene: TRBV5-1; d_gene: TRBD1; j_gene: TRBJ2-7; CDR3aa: CASSFATGNYEQYF; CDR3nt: TGCGCCAGCAGCTTCGCGACAGGGAACTACGAGCAGTACTTC
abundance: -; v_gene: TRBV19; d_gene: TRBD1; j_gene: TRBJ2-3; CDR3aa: CASTSGTGVGTDTQYF; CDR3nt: TGTGCCAGTACCTCCGGGACAGGGGTAGGCACAGATACGCAGTATTTT
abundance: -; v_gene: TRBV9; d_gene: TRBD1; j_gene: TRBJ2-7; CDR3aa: CASSVEGGSLSEQYF; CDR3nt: TGTGCCAGCAGCGTAGAAGGGGGCTCTTTGTCCGAGCAGTACTTC
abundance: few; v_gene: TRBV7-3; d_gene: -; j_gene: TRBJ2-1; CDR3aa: CASSLRGSSYNEQFF; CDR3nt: TGTGCCAGCAGCTTACGAGGGAGCTCCTACAATGAGCAGTTCTTC
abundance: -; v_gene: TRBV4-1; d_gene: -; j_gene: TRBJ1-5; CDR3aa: CASSPSLKRLPNQSRPQHF; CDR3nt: TGCGCCAGCAGCCCCTCCCTCAAGAGGCTCCCAAATCAGTCGAGGCCCCAGCATTTT
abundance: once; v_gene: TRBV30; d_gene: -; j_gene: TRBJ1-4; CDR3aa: CAWSPPSDATNEKLFF; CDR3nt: TGTGCCTGGAGTCCCCCCTCAGATGCAACTAATGAAAAACTGTTTTTT
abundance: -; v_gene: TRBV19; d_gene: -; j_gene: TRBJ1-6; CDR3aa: CASSTLPGMGSPLHF; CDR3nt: TGTGCCAGTAGTACTCTCCCAGGCATGGGTTCACCCCTCCACTTT
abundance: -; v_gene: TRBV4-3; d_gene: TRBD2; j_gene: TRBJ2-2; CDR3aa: CASSQCWRGGYTGELFF; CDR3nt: TGCGCCAGCAGCCAATGCTGGCGGGGGGGTTACACCGGGGAGCTGTTTTTT
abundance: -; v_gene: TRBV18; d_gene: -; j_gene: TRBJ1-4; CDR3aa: CASSPTGLGDEKLFF; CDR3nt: TGTGCCAGCTCACCCACAGGGTTGGGGGATGAAAAACTGTTTTTT